These 9 T cell receptor beta chains originate from one sample sequenced in a study of molecular identifiers for immune sequencing clone quantification. Each CDR3 protein gets one entry after TCRdb re-called the PCR reads with MiXCR. The sample shows tens of thousands of distinct CDR3 sequences, 15% to 20% of them seen only once. The specimen sequenced was naive CD8+ T cells from blood, with Jurkat cell RNA spiked in. Subset here: FACS-sorted CD8+CD4-CCR7+CD45RA+ naive T cells. The receptor set was obtained from a human donor in good health. Some libraries in this study had Jurkat cell RNA spiked in.

The chain recombines TRBV12-2 with TRBJ1-5; the table names TRBD1, a call not compared with the DNA. TRBV12-2 is designated a pseudogene. There are 14 residues in the CDR3. CDR3 sequence reads: CASRPGQGTQAPLF. CDR3 coding DNA: TGTGCCAGCAGGCCGGGACAGGGAACCCAGGCTCCGCTTTTT.

As to this clonotype: A much larger clonotype is one base distant, so this may be a read error. The chain recombines TRBV5-1 with TRBJ2-7, with unresolved D. CDR3 size: 13 residues. Germline V CDR1 and CDR2: SGHRS, YFSETQ. CDR3 DNA sequence: TGCGCCAGCAGCTTGTTGGATTCCAACGAGCAGAACTTC. It codes for CASSLLDSNEQNF.

This clonotype has at least ten counts. CDR3 coding DNA: TGCAGCGTTGAAGACCGGGACAGCCCAAATGGCTACACCTTC. Translated: CSVEDRDSPNGYTF. The rearrangement uses TRBV29-1 and TRBJ1-2; 7 bases are a match to TRBD1. CDR3 size: 14 residues. The junction had 7 bases not matched to a gene; V was cut back by 0 bases and J by 6 bases. CDR1 and CDR2 (germline): SQVTM, ANQGSEA.

This clonotype was observed at least ten times. CDR3 coding DNA: TGTGCCAGCAGCTTAGGGTTAAGCGTTAACCAAAACATTCAGTACTTC. Amino acid sequence: CASSLGLSVNQNIQYF. The genes are TRBV7-9 and TRBJ2-4, with D hard to call. Trimming removed 1 base at V and 5 bases at J, with 15 bases between. This CDR3 has 16 residues. Germline-derived CDR1 and CDR2 are SEHNR and FQNEAQ (reference sequence).

Turning to this clonotype: It may be a read error: a sequence one base away is much more abundant. The chain is built from TRBV11-2 and TRBJ2-7; perhaps TRBD2 as D (5 bases). Trimming cost V 5 bases and J 3 bases, with 14 bases left between them. The CDR3 has 14 residues. Germline V CDR1 and CDR2: SGHAT, FQNNGV. Here the CDR3 reads CASSRDRTDYEQYF. CDR3 DNA sequence: TGTGCCAGCAGCCGGGATCGGACCGACTACGAGCAGTACTTC.

This clonotype was seen at least ten times. The chain has TRBV18 and TRBJ1-1; D unresolved. V lost 3 bases and J 1 base, leaving 9 bases between the germline ends. The CDR3 spans 14 residues. CDR1 is KGHSH, CDR2 LQKENI, per germline. Written as DNA, the CDR3 is TGTGCCAGCTCACCCATACCTCCGAACACTGAAGCTTTCTTT. Translating gives CASSPIPPNTEAFF.

The chain is built from TRBV7-3 and TRBJ2-1, with 8 bases lining up with TRBD2. The CDR3 is made up of 16 amino acids. Germline V lookup: CDR1 SGHTA, CDR2 FQGTGA. V shed 5 bases, J shed 5 bases, and the junction held 11 bases outside the gene matches. DNA of the CDR3: TGTGCCAGCAGCCAACCCTCCGGGGGGGGGCACAATGAGCAGTTCTTC. Its translation: CASSQPSGGGHNEQFF.

V is TRBV20-1 and J is TRBJ2-5, with D hard to call. The CDR3 totals 13 residues. The germline gives CDR1 DFQATT, CDR2 SNEGSKA (reference sequence). Trimming shortened V by 1 base and J by 3 bases, and 9 bases separated the two germline ends. CDR3: CSARVGDKETQYF. The CDR3 DNA reads TGCAGTGCTAGAGTTGGCGACAAAGAGACCCAGTACTTC.

As for this clonotype: A junction boundary mismatches the germline segment, possibly from a read error. This chain joins TRBV27 and TRBJ2-2; D could derive from TRBD1 or TRBD2 (6 bases each). The CDR3 runs to 13 residues. CDR1 and CDR2 from the germline V gene are MNHEY and SMNVEV (reference sequence). The CDR3 sequence is CASTRTVAGGLFF. The CDR3 nucleotides read TGTGCCAGCACTAGGACAGTTGCCGGGGGGCTGTTTTTT.